Listed below are T cell receptor beta chains from one sample, sequenced in a study of CD8+CD57+ T cells in acquired aplastic anemia. Each CDR3 protein gets one entry after TCRdb re-called the reads with MiXCR. The data contain 400,000 to 600,000 distinct CDR3 sequences, around 30% of them singletons. Sequenced sample: sorted CD4+, CD8+, or CD8+CD57+ T cells (not recorded which) from PBMCs. The receptors were gathered from a human donor with aplastic anemia. Each CDR3 is given with its conserved first and last residue. Each record gives: J gene, V gene, D gene, clone size, CDR3 DNA, CDR3 protein. The D gene is left open where the match is weak. Only some rows state a clone size, as once, few, many or a class for expanded clones.

TRBJ2-5 TRBV5-1 NA NA TGCGCCAGCAGCTTGGGGGGTTCAACCGAAGAGACCCAGTACTTC CASSLGGSTEETQYF
TRBJ2-3 TRBV10-1 TRBD2 many TGCGCCACCATGACCGGGACTACAGAGACAGATACGCAGTATTTT CATMTGTTETDTQYF
TRBJ2-1 TRBV10-3 NA many TGTGCCACCACGGGGCGGACAGTCAACAATGAGCAGTTCTTC CATTGRTVNNEQFF
TRBJ1-6 TRBV9 NA many TGTGCCAGCAGCGTAGAACCGACAAATTCACCCCTCCACTTT CASSVEPTNSPLHF
TRBJ2-1 TRBV9 NA NA TGTGCCAGCAGCGTAGACTATAATGAGCAGTTCTTC CASSVDYNEQFF
TRBJ1-2 TRBV5-1 TRBD1 NA TGCGCCAGCAGCTTGGGCTCCACCCCGGGACAGATTAACTATGGCTACACCTTC CASSLGSTPGQINYGYTF
TRBJ1-1 TRBV28 NA few TGTGCCAGCAGTTTTGGTGAGACCACTGAAGCTTTCTTT CASSFGETTEAFF
TRBJ2-2 TRBV11-2 TRBD1 NA TGTGCCAGCAGCTACGCCGTCAGGGGGACCGGGGAGCTGTTTTTT CASSYAVRGTGELFF
TRBJ1-2 TRBV12-5 NA many TGTGCTAGTGCCCAGGACAACTATGGCTACACCTTC CASAQDNYGYTF
TRBJ1-6 TRBV14 NA many TGTGCCAGCAGCCAAAGGCGGACAGACAATTCACCCCTCCACTTT CASSQRRTDNSPLHF
TRBJ2-5 TRBV7-6 NA many TGTGCCAGCAACAGCCTCGGGGAGACCCAGTACTTC CASNSLGETQYF
TRBJ2-3 TRBV20-1 NA many TGCAGTCAGACCGCTGGTGATACGCAGTATTTT CSQTAGDTQYF
TRBJ2-4 TRBV4-2 NA once TGTGCCAGCAGCCAAGTAAGGGGCAGCCTCAACATTCAGTACTTC CASSQVRGSLNIQYF
TRBJ1-6 TRBV18 NA few TGTGCCAGCTCACCTTTACCTGGACGGGGAAATTCACCCCTCCACTTT CASSPLPGRGNSPLHF
TRBJ2-5 TRBV4-1 NA NA TGCGCCAGCAGCCAAGGTCTAAGGGGTCAGACCCAGTACTTC CASSQGLRGQTQYF
TRBJ1-1 TRBV7-9 TRBD1 NA TGTGCCAGCAGCACAGGACAGGACGAAGCTTTCTTT CASSTGQDEAFF
TRBJ2-7 TRBV7-2 TRBD2 many TGTGCCAGCAGGTACATAGCGGGAGGTGAGCAGTACTTC CASRYIAGGEQYF
TRBJ2-1 TRBV20-1 NA NA TGCAGTGCTAGAGCCGGGGACCTTTCCTACAATGAGCAGTTCTTC CSARAGDLSYNEQFF
TRBJ2-7 TRBV12-3/TRBV12-4 NA NA TGTGCCAGCAGTTACGGCGGCACAGATTACGAGCAGTACTTC CASSYGGTDYEQYF
TRBJ2-3 TRBV9 NA few TGTGCCAGCAGCGTAGCTGGGGACCCCCCCAATACGCAGTATTTT CASSVAGDPPNTQYF